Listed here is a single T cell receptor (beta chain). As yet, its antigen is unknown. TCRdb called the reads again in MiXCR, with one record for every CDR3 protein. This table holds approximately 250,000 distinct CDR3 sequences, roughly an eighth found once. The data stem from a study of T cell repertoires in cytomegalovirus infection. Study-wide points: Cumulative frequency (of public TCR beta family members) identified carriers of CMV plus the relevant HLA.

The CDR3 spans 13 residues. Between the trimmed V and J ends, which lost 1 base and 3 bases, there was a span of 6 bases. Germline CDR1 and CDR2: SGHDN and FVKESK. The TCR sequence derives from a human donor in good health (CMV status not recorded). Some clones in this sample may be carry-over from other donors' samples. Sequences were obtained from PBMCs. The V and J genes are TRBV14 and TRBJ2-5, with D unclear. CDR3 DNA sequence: TGTGCCAGCAGCCAAGGGCGTGAAGAGACCCAGTACTTC. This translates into CASSQGREETQYF. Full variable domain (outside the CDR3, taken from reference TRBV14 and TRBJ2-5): EAGVTQFPSHSVIEKGQTVTLRCDPISGHDNLYWYRRVMGKEIKFLLHFVKESKQDESGMPNNRFLAERTGGTYSTLKVQPAELEDSGVYFCASSQGREETQYFGPGTRLLVL.